This T cell receptor (beta chain) was documented in a study of identifying expanded T cells in peripheral blood (dated by TCRdb to the late 2010s). About the study as a whole: Four technical replicates, made by sequencing separate aliquots from the same pool of genomic DNA, were compared pairwise. General conclusions and limits of the study: The authors expected that over much longer intervals, such as months to years, biological variance in healthy repertoires might increase even further. The binomial model flagged approximately 1.1 differentially abundant clones between technical replicates but around 15 over around two weeks and around 19 over about 4 weeks. Variance in clone template counts between roughly 2-week samples significantly increased with total template count across all healthy donors. Across all healthy-donor time intervals, the beta-binomial model significantly cut both the number of clones called differentially abundant and the false-positive rate.

Details on this clone: It has no known antigen specificity. Within one base of it there is no much larger clone, and no base qualities were kept.

The immunoSEQ Assay, which uses bias-controlled multiplex PCR amplification of genomic DNA, was used to profile TCRbeta CDR3 regions. From the authors' description of their analysis: The absolute abundance of each unique TCRbeta CDR3 region was quantified after sequences were collapsed and filtered. Differential abundance was tested with a binomial (Fisher-equivalent) model and with a beta-binomial model adding time-dependent variance fitted from healthy donors. Clones with fewer than 5 combined templates were removed, and a clone was called differentially abundant if the clone's Benjamini-Hochberg FDR was below 0.01. The form v = (b*log(k)+a)^2 was used to model beta-binomial variance as a function of total template count across the two samples. In its TCRdb copy, this immuneACCESS table keeps in-frame sequences only and misses some clones. Where compared with another copy, unresolved V genes explain less than half of these, and the others have no known cause. The DNA gave D and trimming, while V, J and clone size come from that table. This sample is represented by over 45,000 clones; around four fifths of them were singletons. The ten largest clones represent roughly a sixth of the sample.

As encoded in the germline V gene (reference sequence), CDR1 is SEHNR while CDR2 is FQNEAQ. The CDR3 contains 14 residues, cysteine and phenylalanine counted. Kept here is only the CDR3 DNA, which spans 42 bases and is read in frame from base 1. The germline ends are 14 bases apart after V is trimmed by 5 bases and J by 9 bases. During the collection period, no infections or other immune events were recorded for the healthy donors. To calibrate time-dependent variance in a beta-binomial model of T-cell clone differential abundance, blood repertoires from healthy donors were used as a training cohort. The training cohort comprised roughly ten healthy donors, 3 female and 7 male. An age range of about 29 to 65 years, with an average of about 45 years, was recorded for the donors. Whole blood, obtained from a commercial supplier, was collected from each healthy donor at three time points spaced roughly 14 days apart. For immunosequencing, genomic DNA was extracted from whole blood that had not been sorted.

This chain joins TRBV7-9 to TRBJ1-6, with the D segment identity uncertain. The receptor comes from a person aged 18 to 70 in good health. Material: blood. The CDR3 reads CASSQRSLGSPLHF. The nucleotide sequence reads as follows: TGTGCCAGCAGCCAGCGGTCGCTCGGTTCACCCCTCCACTTT.